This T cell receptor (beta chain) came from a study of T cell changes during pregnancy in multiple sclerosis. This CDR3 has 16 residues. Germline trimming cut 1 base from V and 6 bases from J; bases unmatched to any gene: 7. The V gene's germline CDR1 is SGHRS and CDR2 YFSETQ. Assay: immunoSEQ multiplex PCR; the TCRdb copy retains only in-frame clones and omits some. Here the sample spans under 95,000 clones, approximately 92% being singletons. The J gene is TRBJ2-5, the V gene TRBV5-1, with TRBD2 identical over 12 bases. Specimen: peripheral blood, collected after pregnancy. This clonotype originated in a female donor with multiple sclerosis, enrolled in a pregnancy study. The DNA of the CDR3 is TGCGCCAGCAGCTTGTCGACTAGCGGGAGTGGAAAGACCCAGTACTTC. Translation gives CASSLSTSGSGKTQYF.